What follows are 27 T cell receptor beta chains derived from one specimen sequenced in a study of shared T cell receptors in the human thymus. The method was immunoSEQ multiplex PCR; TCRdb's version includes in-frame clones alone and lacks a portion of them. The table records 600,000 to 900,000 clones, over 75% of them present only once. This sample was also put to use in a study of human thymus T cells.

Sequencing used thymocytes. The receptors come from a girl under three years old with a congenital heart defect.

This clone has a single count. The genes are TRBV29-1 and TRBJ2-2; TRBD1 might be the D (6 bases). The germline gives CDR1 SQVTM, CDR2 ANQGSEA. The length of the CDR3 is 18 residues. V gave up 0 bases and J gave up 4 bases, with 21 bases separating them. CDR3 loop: CSVEDRRLSQDSTGELFF. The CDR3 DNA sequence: TGCAGCGTTGAAGATCGTCGTCTATCACAGGACAGCACCGGGGAGCTGTTTTTT.

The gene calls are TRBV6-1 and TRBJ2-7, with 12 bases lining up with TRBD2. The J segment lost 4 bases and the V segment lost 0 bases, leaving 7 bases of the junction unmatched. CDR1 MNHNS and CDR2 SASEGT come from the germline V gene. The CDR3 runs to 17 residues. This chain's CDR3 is CASSEAPLAGGPYEQYF. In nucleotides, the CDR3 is TGTGCCAGCAGTGAAGCCCCACTAGCGGGGGGCCCGTACGAGCAGTACTTC.

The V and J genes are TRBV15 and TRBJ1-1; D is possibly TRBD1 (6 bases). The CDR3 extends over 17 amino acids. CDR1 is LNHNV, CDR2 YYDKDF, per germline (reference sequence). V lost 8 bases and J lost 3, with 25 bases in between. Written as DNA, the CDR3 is TGTGCCACCTTTGACAGTCTTATTACAGGGTCGGACACTGAAGCTTTCTTT. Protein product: CATFDSLITGSDTEAFF.

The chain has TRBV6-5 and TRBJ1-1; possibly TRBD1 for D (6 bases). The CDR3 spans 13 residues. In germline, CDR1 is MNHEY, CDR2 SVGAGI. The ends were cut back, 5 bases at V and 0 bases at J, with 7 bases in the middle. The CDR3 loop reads CASSRDMNTEAFF. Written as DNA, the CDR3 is TGTGCCAGCAGTAGGGACATGAACACTGAAGCTTTCTTT.

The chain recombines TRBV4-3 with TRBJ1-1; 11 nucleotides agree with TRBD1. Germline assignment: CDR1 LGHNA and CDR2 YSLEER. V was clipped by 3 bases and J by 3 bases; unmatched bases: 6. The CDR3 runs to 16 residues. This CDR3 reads CASSQIRDRGDTEAFF. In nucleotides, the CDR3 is TGCGCCAGCAGCCAGATCCGGGACAGGGGGGACACTGAAGCTTTCTTT.

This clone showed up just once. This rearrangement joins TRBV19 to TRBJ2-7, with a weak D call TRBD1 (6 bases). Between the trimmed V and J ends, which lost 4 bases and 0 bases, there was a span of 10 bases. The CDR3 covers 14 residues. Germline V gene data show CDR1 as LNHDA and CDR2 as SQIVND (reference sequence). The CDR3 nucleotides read TGTGCCAGTAGTAGGGACATGAGCTCCTACGAGCAGTACTTC. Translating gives CASSRDMSSYEQYF.

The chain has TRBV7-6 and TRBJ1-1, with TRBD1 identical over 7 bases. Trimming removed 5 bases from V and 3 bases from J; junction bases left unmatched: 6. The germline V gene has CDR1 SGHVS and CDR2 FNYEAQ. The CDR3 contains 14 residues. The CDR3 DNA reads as TGTGCCAGCAGCCCCGACAGGGCAGACACTGAAGCTTTCTTT. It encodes CASSPDRADTEAFF.

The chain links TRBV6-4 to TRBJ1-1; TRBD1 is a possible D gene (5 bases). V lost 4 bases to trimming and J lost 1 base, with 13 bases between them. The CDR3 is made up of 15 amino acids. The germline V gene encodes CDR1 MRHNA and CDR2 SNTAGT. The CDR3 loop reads CASSAPGGRNTEAFF. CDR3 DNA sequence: TGTGCCAGCAGTGCCCCCGGGGGGAGGAACACTGAAGCTTTCTTT.

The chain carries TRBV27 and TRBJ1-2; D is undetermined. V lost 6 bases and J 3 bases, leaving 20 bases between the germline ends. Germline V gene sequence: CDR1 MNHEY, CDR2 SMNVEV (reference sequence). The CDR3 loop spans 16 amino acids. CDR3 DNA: TGTGCCAGCAGCCCACGTCCCCAGGATGGTGACTATGGCTACACCTTC. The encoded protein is CASSPRPQDGDYGYTF.

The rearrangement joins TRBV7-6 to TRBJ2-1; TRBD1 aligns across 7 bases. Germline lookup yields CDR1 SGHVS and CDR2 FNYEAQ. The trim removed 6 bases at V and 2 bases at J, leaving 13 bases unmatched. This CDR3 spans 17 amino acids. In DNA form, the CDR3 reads TGTGCCAGCAGTGACAGGGCCGTAACGCTAACCTACAATGAGCAGTTCTTC. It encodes CASSDRAVTLTYNEQFF.

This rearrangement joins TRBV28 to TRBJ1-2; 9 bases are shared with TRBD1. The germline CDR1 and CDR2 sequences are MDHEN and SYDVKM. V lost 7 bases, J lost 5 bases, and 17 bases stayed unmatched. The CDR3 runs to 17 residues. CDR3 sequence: CASKEGTGHYPIYGYTF. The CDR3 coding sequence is TGTGCCAGCAAGGAGGGGACAGGGCATTACCCGATTTATGGCTACACCTTC.

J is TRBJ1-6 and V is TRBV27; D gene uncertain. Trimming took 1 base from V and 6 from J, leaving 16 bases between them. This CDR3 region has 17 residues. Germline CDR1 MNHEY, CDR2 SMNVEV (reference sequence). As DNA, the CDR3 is TGTGCCAGCAGTTTATTCGATACGGGGAACCCTAATTCACCCCTCCACTTT. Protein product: CASSLFDTGNPNSPLHF.

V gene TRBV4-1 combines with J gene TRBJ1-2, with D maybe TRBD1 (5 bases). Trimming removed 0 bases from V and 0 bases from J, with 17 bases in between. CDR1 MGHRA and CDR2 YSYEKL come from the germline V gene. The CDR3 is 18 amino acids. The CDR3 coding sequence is TGCGCCAGCAGCCAAGATTTGATTATAGCCAGGGCTAACTATGGCTACACCTTC. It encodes CASSQDLIIARANYGYTF.

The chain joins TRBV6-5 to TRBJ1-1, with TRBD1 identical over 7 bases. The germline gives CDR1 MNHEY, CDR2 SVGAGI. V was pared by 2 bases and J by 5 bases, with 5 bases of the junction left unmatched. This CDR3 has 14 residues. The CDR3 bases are TGTGCCAGCAGTTACGCAACCAGGGGGACTGAAGCTTTCTTT. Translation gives CASSYATRGTEAFF.

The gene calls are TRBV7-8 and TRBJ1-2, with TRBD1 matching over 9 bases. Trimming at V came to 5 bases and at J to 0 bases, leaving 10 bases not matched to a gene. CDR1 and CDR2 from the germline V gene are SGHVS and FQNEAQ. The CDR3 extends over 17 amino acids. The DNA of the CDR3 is TGTGCCAGCAGCGACCGACAGGGGGTGATCACTAACTATGGCTACACCTTC. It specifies CASSDRQGVITNYGYTF.

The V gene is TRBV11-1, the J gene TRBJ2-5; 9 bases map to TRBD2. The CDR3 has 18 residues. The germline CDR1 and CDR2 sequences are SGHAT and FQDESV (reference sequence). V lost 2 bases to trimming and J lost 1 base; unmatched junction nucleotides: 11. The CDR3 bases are TGTGCCAGCAGCTTACCGGAGGATAGCGGGGGATTCCAAGAGACCCAGTACTTC. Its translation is CASSLPEDSGGFQETQYF.

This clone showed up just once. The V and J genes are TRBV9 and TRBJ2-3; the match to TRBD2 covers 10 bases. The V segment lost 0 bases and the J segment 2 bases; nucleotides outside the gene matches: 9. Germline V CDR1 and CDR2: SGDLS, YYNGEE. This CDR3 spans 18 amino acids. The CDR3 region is CASSVDSQRGGDTDTQYF. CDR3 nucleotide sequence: TGTGCCAGCAGCGTAGATTCCCAGCGGGGGGGGGACACAGATACGCAGTATTTT.

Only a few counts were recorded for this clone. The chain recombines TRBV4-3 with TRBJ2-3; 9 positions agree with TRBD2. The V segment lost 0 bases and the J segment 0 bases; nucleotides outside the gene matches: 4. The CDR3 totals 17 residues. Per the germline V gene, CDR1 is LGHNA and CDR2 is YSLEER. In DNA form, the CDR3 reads TGCGCCAGCAGCCAAGATCTAGCGGGGTACAGCACAGATACGCAGTATTTT. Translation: CASSQDLAGYSTDTQYF.

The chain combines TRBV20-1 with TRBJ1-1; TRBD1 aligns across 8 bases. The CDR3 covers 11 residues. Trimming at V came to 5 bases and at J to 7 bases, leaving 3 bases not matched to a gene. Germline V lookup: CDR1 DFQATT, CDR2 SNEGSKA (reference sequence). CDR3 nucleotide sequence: TGCAGTGCTCTCGGACAGGGTGAAGCTTTCTTT. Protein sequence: CSALGQGEAFF.

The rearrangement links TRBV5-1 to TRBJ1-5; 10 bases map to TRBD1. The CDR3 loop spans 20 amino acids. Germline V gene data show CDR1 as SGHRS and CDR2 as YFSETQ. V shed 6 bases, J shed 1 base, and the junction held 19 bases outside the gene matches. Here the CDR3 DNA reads TGCGCCAGCATCCCCAATCCGGGACAGGGGATGGGCACGAGCAATCAGCCCCAGCATTTT. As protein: CASIPNPGQGMGTSNQPQHF.

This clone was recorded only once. The CDR3 nucleotides read TGTGCCAGCAGGGAGTCAGGGTTCACTGAAGCTTTCTTT. This codes for CASRESGFTEAFF. The rearrangement joins TRBV27 to TRBJ1-1; possible D gene TRBD1, 5 bases. The germline gives CDR1 MNHEY, CDR2 SMNVEV (reference sequence). V dropped 6 bases and J dropped 4 bases, with 12 bases sitting between them. This CDR3 has 13 amino acids.

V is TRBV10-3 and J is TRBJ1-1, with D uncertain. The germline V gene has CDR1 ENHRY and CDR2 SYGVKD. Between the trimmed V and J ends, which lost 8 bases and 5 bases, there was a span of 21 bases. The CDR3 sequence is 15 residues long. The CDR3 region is CAIRESGPYGTEAFF. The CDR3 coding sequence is TGTGCCATCCGGGAGAGCGGGCCTTACGGGACTGAAGCTTTCTTT.

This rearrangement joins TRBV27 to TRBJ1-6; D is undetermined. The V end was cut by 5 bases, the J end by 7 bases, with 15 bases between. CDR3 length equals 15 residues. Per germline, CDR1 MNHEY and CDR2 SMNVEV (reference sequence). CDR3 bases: TGTGCCAGCAGTACCCAGGCAGCATCAAATTCACCCCTCCACTTT. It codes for CASSTQAASNSPLHF.

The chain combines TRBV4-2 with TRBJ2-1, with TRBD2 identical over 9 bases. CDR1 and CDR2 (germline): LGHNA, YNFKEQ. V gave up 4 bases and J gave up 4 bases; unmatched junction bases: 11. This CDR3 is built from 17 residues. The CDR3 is CASSPVWRGGGYNEQFF. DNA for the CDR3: TGTGCCAGCAGCCCCGTTTGGCGGGGGGGCGGGTACAATGAGCAGTTCTTC.

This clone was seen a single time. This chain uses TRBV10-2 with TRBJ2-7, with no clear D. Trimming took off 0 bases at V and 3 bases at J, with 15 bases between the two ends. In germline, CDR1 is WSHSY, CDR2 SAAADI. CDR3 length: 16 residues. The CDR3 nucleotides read TGCGCCAGCAGTGAGTCGAACCGTTACGGAGACTACGAGCAGTACTTC. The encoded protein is CASSESNRYGDYEQYF.

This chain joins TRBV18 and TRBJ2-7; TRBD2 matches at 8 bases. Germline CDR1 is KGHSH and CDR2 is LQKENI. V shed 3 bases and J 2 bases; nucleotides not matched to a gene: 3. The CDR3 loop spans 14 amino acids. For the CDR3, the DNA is TGTGCCAGCTCACCGAGCGGGGGCACCTACGAGCAGTACTTC. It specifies CASSPSGGTYEQYF.

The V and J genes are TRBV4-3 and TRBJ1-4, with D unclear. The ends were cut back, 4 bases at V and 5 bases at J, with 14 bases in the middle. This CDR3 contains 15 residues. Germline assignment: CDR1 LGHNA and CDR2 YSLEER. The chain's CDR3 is CASSLGEPENEKLFF. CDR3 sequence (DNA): TGCGCCAGCAGCCTCGGGGAGCCAGAAAATGAAAAACTGTTTTTT.